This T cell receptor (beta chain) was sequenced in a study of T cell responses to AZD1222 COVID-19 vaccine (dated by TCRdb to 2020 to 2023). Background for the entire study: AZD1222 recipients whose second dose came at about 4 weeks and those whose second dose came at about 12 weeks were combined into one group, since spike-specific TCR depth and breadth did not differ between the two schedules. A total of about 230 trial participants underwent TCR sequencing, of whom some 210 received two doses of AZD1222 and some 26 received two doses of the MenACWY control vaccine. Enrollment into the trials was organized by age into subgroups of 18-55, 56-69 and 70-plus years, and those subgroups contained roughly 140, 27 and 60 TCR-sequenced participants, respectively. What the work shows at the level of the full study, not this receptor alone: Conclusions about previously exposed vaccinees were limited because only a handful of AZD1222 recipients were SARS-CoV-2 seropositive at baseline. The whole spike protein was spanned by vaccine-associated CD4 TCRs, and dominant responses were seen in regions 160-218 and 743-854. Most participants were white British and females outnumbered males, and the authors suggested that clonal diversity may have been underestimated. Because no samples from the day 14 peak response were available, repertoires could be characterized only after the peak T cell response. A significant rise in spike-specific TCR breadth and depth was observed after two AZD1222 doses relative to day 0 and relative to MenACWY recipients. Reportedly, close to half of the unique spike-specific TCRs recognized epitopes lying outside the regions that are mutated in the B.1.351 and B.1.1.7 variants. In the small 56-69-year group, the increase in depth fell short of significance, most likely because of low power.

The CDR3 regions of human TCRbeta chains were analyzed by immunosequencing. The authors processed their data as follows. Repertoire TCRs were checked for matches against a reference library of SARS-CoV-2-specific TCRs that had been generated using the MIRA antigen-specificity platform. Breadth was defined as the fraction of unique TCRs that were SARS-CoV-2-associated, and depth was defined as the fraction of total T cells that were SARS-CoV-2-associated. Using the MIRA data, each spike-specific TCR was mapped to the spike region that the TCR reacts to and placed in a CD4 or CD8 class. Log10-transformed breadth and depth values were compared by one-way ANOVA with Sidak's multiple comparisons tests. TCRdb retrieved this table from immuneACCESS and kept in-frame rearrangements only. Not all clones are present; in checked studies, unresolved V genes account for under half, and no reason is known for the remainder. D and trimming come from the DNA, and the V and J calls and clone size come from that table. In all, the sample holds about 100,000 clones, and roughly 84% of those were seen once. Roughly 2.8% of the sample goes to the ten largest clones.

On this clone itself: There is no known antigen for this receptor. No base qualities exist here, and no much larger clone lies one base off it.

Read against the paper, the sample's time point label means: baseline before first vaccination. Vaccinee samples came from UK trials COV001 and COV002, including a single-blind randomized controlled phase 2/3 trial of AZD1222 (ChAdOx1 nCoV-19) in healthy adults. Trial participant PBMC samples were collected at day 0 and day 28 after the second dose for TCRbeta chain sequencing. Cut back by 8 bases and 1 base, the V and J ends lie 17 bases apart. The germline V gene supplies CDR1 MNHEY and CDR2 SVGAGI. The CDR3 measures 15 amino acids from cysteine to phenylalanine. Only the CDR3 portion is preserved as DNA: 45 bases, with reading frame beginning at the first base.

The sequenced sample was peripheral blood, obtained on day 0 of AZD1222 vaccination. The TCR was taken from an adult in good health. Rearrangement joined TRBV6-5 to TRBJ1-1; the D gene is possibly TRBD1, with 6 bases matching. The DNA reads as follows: TGTGCCAGCGGAGCCCTAATGGGGGCGAACACTGAAGCTTTCTTT. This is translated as CASGALMGANTEAFF.